Following are 14 T cell receptor beta chains from one sample sequenced in a study of T cell repertoires in cytomegalovirus infection. TCRdb re-derived calls from the reads in MiXCR, one entry per CDR3 protein. In the table there are hundreds of thousands of distinct CDR3 sequences, 30% to 40% of which are singletons. For these TCRs, the target antigens are not known. Material: cultured CD8+ T cells from PBMCs, obtained from culture after CMV antigen stimulation. Receptors originate from a human donor in good health (CMV status not recorded). Some clones in this sample may be carry-over from other donors' samples.

This clonotype has just a few counts. The J gene is TRBJ1-1, the V gene TRBV7-9, with D tentatively TRBD1 (6 bases). Germline assignment: CDR1 SEHNR and CDR2 FQNEAQ (reference sequence). There are 15 residues in the CDR3. Trimming removed 5 bases from V and 0 bases from J, with 13 bases in between. The CDR3 spells CASSPRGYMNTEAFF. In DNA form, the CDR3 reads TGTGCCAGCAGCCCCAGGGGATATATGAACACTGAAGCTTTCTTT.

The gene calls are TRBV7-9 and TRBJ2-3, with D possibly being TRBD1 or TRBD2 (5 bases each). The CDR3 runs to 14 residues. The V gene's germline CDR1 is SEHNR and CDR2 FQNEAQ (reference sequence). Between the trimmed V and J ends, which lost 1 base and 6 bases, there was a span of 11 bases. The CDR3 coding sequence is TGTGCCAGCAGCTTAGGAGGGGCCAGGGATACGCAGTATTTT. It translates to CASSLGGARDTQYF.

The chain is built from TRBV27 and TRBJ2-6; no clear D. Trimming removed 3 bases at V and 3 bases at J, with 27 bases between. The length of the CDR3 is 21 residues. Germline V lookup: CDR1 MNHEY, CDR2 SMNVEV (reference sequence). In nucleotides, the CDR3 is TGTGCCAGCAGTTTTCAGTATCCAGACGGCCCTCCACCCTTTGGGGCCAACGTCCTGACTTTC. Protein sequence: CASSFQYPDGPPPFGANVLTF. Looking up the rest from reference TRBV27 and TRBJ2-6 gives the full variable domain: EAQVTQNPRYLITVTGKKLTVTCSQNMNHEYMSWYRQDPGLGLRQIYYSMNVEVTDKGDVPEGYKVSRKEKRNFPLILESPSPNQTSLYFCASSFQYPDGPPPFGANVLTFGAGSRLTVL.

This clonotype came up a few times. The rearrangement links TRBV18 to TRBJ1-1, with D maybe TRBD1 (5 bases). This CDR3 has 14 amino acids. V gave up 6 bases and J gave up 6 bases, with 17 bases separating them. Germline lookup yields CDR1 KGHSH and CDR2 LQKENI. Here the CDR3 reads CASSLRGGVPEAFF. CDR3 in DNA: TGTGCCAGCTCCCTACGGGGGGGAGTCCCTGAAGCTTTCTTT.

This clonotype has ten or more counts. This sequence joins TRBV28 and TRBJ2-7; D possibly corresponds to TRBD1 (6 bases). The V and J ends lost 8 bases and 1 base respectively, with 9 bases between them. Germline CDR1 reads MDHEN; CDR2 reads SYDVKM. This CDR3 contains 12 residues. The CDR3 DNA follows: TGTGCCAGCGGGGACACTTCCTACGAGCAGTACGTC. Translating it yields CASGDTSYEQYV.

The chain carries TRBV27 and TRBJ2-4, with D unresolved. The germline CDR1 and CDR2 sequences are MNHEY and SMNVEV (reference sequence). The CDR3 loop spans 13 amino acids. Deletions cut 6 bases from V and 8 bases from J, with 14 bases between. Here the CDR3 DNA reads TGTGCCAGCAGCTCAGACCGCGCTTACATTCAGTACTTC. It translates to CASSSDRAYIQYF.

In this sample, this clonotype turned up a few times. The J gene is TRBJ2-6, the V gene TRBV6-5; TRBD1 aligns across 9 bases. In germline, CDR1 is MNHEY, CDR2 SVGAGI. The CDR3 spans 17 residues. V trimming: 5 bases; J trimming: 4 bases; junction bases outside the gene matches: 9. The CDR3 region is CASSLRDRAGGANVLTF. Here the CDR3 DNA reads TGTGCCAGCAGTCTCCGGGACAGGGCCGGAGGGGCCAACGTCCTGACTTTC.

In its sample, this clonotype was seen many times. The chain couples TRBV7-2 to TRBJ2-3, with unresolved D. Per germline, CDR1 SGHTA and CDR2 FQGNSA. Trimming took 5 bases from V and 5 from J, leaving 8 bases between them. This CDR3 is 12 amino acids long. CDR3 DNA sequence: TGTGCCAGCAGCGCCCCGATAGATACGCAGTATTTT. Its protein is CASSAPIDTQYF.

J is TRBJ2-2 and V is TRBV24-1; TRBD2 matches 9 bases. This CDR3 has 15 residues. V shed 5 bases and J 3 bases; nucleotides not matched to a gene: 3. CDR1 is KGHDR and CDR2 is SFDVKD in the germline V gene. CDR3 amino acids: CATSVAGDYTGELFF. The CDR3 DNA sequence: TGTGCCACCAGTGTAGCGGGGGACTACACCGGGGAGCTGTTTTTT.

The chain has TRBV10-3 and TRBJ1-4, with D unresolved. Deletions cut 8 bases from V and 0 bases from J, with 13 bases between. CDR1 is ENHRY, CDR2 SYGVKD, per germline. This CDR3 region has 15 residues. Written as DNA, the CDR3 is TGTGCCATCTCGCTCGGCGGAGCAACTAATGAAAAACTGTTTTTT. This codes for CAISLGGATNEKLFF.

V is TRBV3-1 and J is TRBJ2-7; 10 nucleotides match TRBD1. V trimming: 1 base; J trimming: 7 bases; junction bases outside the gene matches: 13. The CDR3 length is 17 residues. Per germline, CDR1 LGHDT and CDR2 YNNKEL (reference sequence). The CDR3 DNA follows: TGTGCCAGCAGCCAAGTTTTCCCCAGGACAGGGGGTTTAGAGCAGTACTTC. Translated, it gives CASSQVFPRTGGLEQYF.

This clonotype was detected only a few times. V is TRBV27 and J is TRBJ2-2, with 12 nucleotides matching TRBD2. V lost 2 bases and J lost 7; bases outside the gene matches: 5. Germline CDR1 is MNHEY and CDR2 is SMNVEV (reference sequence). This CDR3 has 16 residues. CDR3 sequence (DNA): TGTGCCAGCAGTTTACCTAGCGGGGGGGCGGTCGGGGAGCTGTTTTTT. Its protein product is CASSLPSGGAVGELFF.

This clonotype appeared a few times. The chain has TRBV28 and TRBJ2-3, with D perhaps TRBD1 (6 bases). The ends were cut back, 2 bases at V and 0 bases at J, with 15 bases in the middle. In germline, CDR1 is MDHEN, CDR2 SYDVKM. The CDR3 is 17 residues long. CDR3 bases: TGTGCCAGCAGTTTACGAGACAGGAGCTCTAGCACAGATACGCAGTATTTT. Translated: CASSLRDRSSSTDTQYF.

This chain links TRBV20-1 with TRBJ2-7; TRBD2 aligns across 7 bases. Germline CDR1 is DFQATT and CDR2 is SNEGSKA (reference sequence). Unmatched junction bases numbered 15, after V lost 6 bases and J lost 4 bases. The CDR3 length is 15 residues. CDR3 sequence reads: CSAAKWANGGYEQYF. The CDR3 nucleotides are TGCAGTGCCGCGAAGTGGGCCAACGGGGGGTACGAGCAGTACTTC.